These T cell receptor beta chains were read from a single sample in a study of blood T cell repertoires in COVID-19. TCRdb's copy holds only in-frame clones and misses some; the assay was immunoSEQ multiplex PCR. This table has under 75,000 clones, roughly 88% appearing once. Sequencing was done on a sample of peripheral blood. These receptors were obtained from a human donor in a cohort sampled during active COVID-19. CDR3s include the opening cysteine and the closing phenylalanine or tryptophan. The D gene is left open where the match is weak. Size values are once, few and many counts, or a class for expanded clones, and some rows have none.

J gene,V gene,clone size,D gene,CDR3 length,CDR3 DNA,CDR3 protein
TRBJ1-3,TRBV4-1,NA,TRBD1,14,TGCGCCAGCAGCCCAGGGACAGCTGGAAACACCATATATTTT,CASSPGTAGNTIYF
TRBJ1-1,TRBV27,NA,TRBD1,12,TGTGCCAGCAGTCAAGGACAGGCGGCCGCTTTCTTT,CASSQGQAAAFF
TRBJ1-2,TRBV30,NA,NA,14,TGTGCCTGGGGGTATCCCCTAGCTAACTATGGCTACACCTTC,CAWGYPLANYGYTF
TRBJ2-5,TRBV5-1,NA,NA,14,TGCGCCAGCAGCTTACAGGGAGATCAAGAGACCCAGTACTTC,CASSLQGDQETQYF
TRBJ2-7,TRBV5-6,NA,TRBD1,16,TGTGCCAGCAGCCGCGACCGGGACAGGGTCTCCTACGAGCAGTACTTC,CASSRDRDRVSYEQYF
TRBJ1-5,TRBV6-2/TRBV6-3,NA,TRBD1,14,TGTGCCAGCAGTGACAGGGGTGGCAATCAGCCCCAGCATTTT,CASSDRGGNQPQHF
TRBJ1-5,TRBV19,NA,NA,16,TGTGCCTCTAAACCAAGTATAGCAGGGGGCAATCAGCCCCAGCATTTT,CASKPSIAGGNQPQHF
TRBJ2-2,TRBV28,few,NA,16,TGTGCCAGCAGTTTGACCGGGGGGCTGAACACCGGGGAGCTGTTTTTT,CASSLTGGLNTGELFF
TRBJ2-1,TRBV18,NA,TRBD2,14,TGTGCCAGCTCACCTCCGGCGGGAGCCGGTGAGCAGTTCTTC,CASSPPAGAGEQFF
TRBJ2-7,TRBV3-1/TRBV3-2,NA,TRBD1,14,TGTGCCAGCAGCCAAGAGGGACAGAAATACGAGCAGTACTTC,CASSQEGQKYEQYF
TRBJ2-7,TRBV5-4,NA,TRBD2,14,TGTGCCAGCAGCTTAGCGGGGCGCTCCTACGAGCAGTACTTC,CASSLAGRSYEQYF
TRBJ1-3,TRBV7-2,NA,NA,16,TGTGCCAGCAGCTTCGGTCTAGGGGGCTCTGGAAACACCATATATTTT,CASSFGLGGSGNTIYF
TRBJ2-7,TRBV19,NA,TRBD2,15,TGTGCCAGTAGTATATCGACTAGCGGAATCTACGAGCAGTACTTC,CASSISTSGIYEQYF
TRBJ2-1,TRBV10-3,NA,TRBD2,13,TGTGCCGTCCTGCTAGCGGGAGCCAATGAGCAGTTCTTC,CAVLLAGANEQFF
TRBJ1-6,TRBV27,NA,NA,14,TGTGCCAGCAGAGCGAGGACAGCAAATTCACCCCTCCACTTT,CASRARTANSPLHF
TRBJ1-1,TRBV19,NA,NA,13,TGTGCCAGTAGTGCGACAGCTGACACTGAAGCTTTCTTT,CASSATADTEAFF
TRBJ2-1,TRBV27,once,TRBD2,14,TGTGCCAGCAGCCGGGGGGTACCTTACAATGAGCAGTTCTTC,CASSRGVPYNEQFF
TRBJ1-3,TRBV6-5,NA,NA,16,TGTGCCAGCAGTTACTCGGGGCACAACTCTGGAAACACCATATATTTT,CASSYSGHNSGNTIYF
TRBJ2-1,TRBV7-2,NA,TRBD2,15,TGTGCCAGCAGCTCCAGCGGGGGGATTAACAATGAGCAGTTCTTC,CASSSSGGINNEQFF
TRBJ1-4,TRBV6-5,NA,NA,14,TGTGCCAGCAGCGGGGGGGCAACTAATGAAAAACTGTTTTTT,CASSGGATNEKLFF
TRBJ2-4,TRBV19,NA,NA,13,TGTGCCAGTAGTATTGTGACGGGAAACATTCAGTACTTC,CASSIVTGNIQYF
TRBJ1-6,TRBV28,NA,NA,15,TGTGCCAGCAGTAGAGAGAGATCTGGTAATTCACCCCTCCACTTT,CASSRERSGNSPLHF
TRBJ2-3,TRBV6-6,once,TRBD2,20,TGTGCCAGCAGCTATCCTCCGACCGGGACTAGCGGGAGTAGGACAGATACGCAGTATTTT,CASSYPPTGTSGSRTDTQYF
TRBJ2-2,TRBV6-1,NA,NA,14,TGTGCCAGCAGTGAACCAGGGTCCACCGGGGAGCTGTTTTTT,CASSEPGSTGELFF
TRBJ2-1,TRBV3-1/TRBV3-2,NA,TRBD2,16,TGTGCCAGCAGCCAAGGGGATAGCGGGAGGTACAATGAGCAGTTCTTC,CASSQGDSGRYNEQFF
TRBJ2-1,TRBV27,few,NA,15,TGTGCCAGCAAGATACGGGACTCCGCGCACAATGAGCAGTTCTTC,CASKIRDSAHNEQFF
TRBJ1-2,TRBV19,NA,NA,11,TGTGCCAGTATATCAGGGAATGGCTACACCTTC,CASISGNGYTF
TRBJ1-3,TRBV28,NA,NA,15,TGTGCCAGCAGACAGAGAGTTCTCTCTGGAAACACCATATATTTT,CASRQRVLSGNTIYF
TRBJ1-2,TRBV18,NA,NA,14,TGTGCCAGCTCACCCGGGGACTTTAACTATGGCTACACCTTC,CASSPGDFNYGYTF
TRBJ2-1,TRBV3-1/TRBV3-2,NA,TRBD1,18,TGTGCCAGCAGCCTTTCATCCCTACGGACAGGCGCCTACAATGAGCAGTTCTTC,CASSLSSLRTGAYNEQFF
TRBJ1-4,TRBV19,NA,NA,13,TGTGCCAGTAAAGACAGAGAAAGTGAAAAACTGTTTTTT,CASKDRESEKLFF
TRBJ2-7,TRBV28,NA,TRBD1,14,TGTGCCAGCAGTCAAACCGACAGGGCCCACGAGCAGTACTTC,CASSQTDRAHEQYF
TRBJ2-3,TRBV27,NA,TRBD2,18,TGTGCCAGCAGCCCAATTGGACTAGCGGGATCTAGCACAGATACGCAGTATTTT,CASSPIGLAGSSTDTQYF
TRBJ1-1,TRBV9,NA,TRBD1,14,TGTGCCAGCAGCGTAGGGACAGGGAACACTGAAGCTTTCTTT,CASSVGTGNTEAFF
TRBJ2-7,TRBV11-2,NA,TRBD1,14,TGTGCCAGCAGCGGACCAGGACAGGGCTACGAGCAGTACTTC,CASSGPGQGYEQYF
TRBJ2-5,TRBV30,NA,NA,15,TGTGCCTGGAGTGTTAATTGGGGAGGCCAAGAGACCCAGTACTTC,CAWSVNWGGQETQYF
TRBJ1-6,TRBV7-9,once,NA,15,TGTGCCAGCAATAAGGAGATACGAAATAATTCACCCCTCCACTTT,CASNKEIRNNSPLHF